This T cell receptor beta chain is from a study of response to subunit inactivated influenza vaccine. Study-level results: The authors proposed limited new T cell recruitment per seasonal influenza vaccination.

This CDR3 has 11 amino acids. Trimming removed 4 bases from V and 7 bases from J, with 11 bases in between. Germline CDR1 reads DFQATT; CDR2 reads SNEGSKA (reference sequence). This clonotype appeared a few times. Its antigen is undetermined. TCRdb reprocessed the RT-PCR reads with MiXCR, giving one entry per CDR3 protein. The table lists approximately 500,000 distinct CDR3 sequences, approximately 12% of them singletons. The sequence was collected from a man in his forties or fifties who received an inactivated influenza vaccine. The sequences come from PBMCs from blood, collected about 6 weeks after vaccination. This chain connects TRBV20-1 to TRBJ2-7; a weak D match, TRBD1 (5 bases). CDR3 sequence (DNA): TGCAGTGCTACCAGGGTGGGGGAGCAGTACTTC. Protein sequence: CSATRVGEQYF.